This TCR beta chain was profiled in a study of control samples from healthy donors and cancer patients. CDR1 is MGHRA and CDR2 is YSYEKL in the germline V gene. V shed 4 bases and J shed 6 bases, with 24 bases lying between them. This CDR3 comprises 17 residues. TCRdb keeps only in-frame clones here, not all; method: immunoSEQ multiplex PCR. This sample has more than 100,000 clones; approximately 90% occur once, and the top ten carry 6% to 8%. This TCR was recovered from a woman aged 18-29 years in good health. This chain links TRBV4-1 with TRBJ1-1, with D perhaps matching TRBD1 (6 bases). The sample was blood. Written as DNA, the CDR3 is TGCGCCAGCAGCCCTGGGACACAGGGTCCCCCGAGATCTGAAGCTTTCTTT. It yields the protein CASSPGTQGPPRSEAFF.